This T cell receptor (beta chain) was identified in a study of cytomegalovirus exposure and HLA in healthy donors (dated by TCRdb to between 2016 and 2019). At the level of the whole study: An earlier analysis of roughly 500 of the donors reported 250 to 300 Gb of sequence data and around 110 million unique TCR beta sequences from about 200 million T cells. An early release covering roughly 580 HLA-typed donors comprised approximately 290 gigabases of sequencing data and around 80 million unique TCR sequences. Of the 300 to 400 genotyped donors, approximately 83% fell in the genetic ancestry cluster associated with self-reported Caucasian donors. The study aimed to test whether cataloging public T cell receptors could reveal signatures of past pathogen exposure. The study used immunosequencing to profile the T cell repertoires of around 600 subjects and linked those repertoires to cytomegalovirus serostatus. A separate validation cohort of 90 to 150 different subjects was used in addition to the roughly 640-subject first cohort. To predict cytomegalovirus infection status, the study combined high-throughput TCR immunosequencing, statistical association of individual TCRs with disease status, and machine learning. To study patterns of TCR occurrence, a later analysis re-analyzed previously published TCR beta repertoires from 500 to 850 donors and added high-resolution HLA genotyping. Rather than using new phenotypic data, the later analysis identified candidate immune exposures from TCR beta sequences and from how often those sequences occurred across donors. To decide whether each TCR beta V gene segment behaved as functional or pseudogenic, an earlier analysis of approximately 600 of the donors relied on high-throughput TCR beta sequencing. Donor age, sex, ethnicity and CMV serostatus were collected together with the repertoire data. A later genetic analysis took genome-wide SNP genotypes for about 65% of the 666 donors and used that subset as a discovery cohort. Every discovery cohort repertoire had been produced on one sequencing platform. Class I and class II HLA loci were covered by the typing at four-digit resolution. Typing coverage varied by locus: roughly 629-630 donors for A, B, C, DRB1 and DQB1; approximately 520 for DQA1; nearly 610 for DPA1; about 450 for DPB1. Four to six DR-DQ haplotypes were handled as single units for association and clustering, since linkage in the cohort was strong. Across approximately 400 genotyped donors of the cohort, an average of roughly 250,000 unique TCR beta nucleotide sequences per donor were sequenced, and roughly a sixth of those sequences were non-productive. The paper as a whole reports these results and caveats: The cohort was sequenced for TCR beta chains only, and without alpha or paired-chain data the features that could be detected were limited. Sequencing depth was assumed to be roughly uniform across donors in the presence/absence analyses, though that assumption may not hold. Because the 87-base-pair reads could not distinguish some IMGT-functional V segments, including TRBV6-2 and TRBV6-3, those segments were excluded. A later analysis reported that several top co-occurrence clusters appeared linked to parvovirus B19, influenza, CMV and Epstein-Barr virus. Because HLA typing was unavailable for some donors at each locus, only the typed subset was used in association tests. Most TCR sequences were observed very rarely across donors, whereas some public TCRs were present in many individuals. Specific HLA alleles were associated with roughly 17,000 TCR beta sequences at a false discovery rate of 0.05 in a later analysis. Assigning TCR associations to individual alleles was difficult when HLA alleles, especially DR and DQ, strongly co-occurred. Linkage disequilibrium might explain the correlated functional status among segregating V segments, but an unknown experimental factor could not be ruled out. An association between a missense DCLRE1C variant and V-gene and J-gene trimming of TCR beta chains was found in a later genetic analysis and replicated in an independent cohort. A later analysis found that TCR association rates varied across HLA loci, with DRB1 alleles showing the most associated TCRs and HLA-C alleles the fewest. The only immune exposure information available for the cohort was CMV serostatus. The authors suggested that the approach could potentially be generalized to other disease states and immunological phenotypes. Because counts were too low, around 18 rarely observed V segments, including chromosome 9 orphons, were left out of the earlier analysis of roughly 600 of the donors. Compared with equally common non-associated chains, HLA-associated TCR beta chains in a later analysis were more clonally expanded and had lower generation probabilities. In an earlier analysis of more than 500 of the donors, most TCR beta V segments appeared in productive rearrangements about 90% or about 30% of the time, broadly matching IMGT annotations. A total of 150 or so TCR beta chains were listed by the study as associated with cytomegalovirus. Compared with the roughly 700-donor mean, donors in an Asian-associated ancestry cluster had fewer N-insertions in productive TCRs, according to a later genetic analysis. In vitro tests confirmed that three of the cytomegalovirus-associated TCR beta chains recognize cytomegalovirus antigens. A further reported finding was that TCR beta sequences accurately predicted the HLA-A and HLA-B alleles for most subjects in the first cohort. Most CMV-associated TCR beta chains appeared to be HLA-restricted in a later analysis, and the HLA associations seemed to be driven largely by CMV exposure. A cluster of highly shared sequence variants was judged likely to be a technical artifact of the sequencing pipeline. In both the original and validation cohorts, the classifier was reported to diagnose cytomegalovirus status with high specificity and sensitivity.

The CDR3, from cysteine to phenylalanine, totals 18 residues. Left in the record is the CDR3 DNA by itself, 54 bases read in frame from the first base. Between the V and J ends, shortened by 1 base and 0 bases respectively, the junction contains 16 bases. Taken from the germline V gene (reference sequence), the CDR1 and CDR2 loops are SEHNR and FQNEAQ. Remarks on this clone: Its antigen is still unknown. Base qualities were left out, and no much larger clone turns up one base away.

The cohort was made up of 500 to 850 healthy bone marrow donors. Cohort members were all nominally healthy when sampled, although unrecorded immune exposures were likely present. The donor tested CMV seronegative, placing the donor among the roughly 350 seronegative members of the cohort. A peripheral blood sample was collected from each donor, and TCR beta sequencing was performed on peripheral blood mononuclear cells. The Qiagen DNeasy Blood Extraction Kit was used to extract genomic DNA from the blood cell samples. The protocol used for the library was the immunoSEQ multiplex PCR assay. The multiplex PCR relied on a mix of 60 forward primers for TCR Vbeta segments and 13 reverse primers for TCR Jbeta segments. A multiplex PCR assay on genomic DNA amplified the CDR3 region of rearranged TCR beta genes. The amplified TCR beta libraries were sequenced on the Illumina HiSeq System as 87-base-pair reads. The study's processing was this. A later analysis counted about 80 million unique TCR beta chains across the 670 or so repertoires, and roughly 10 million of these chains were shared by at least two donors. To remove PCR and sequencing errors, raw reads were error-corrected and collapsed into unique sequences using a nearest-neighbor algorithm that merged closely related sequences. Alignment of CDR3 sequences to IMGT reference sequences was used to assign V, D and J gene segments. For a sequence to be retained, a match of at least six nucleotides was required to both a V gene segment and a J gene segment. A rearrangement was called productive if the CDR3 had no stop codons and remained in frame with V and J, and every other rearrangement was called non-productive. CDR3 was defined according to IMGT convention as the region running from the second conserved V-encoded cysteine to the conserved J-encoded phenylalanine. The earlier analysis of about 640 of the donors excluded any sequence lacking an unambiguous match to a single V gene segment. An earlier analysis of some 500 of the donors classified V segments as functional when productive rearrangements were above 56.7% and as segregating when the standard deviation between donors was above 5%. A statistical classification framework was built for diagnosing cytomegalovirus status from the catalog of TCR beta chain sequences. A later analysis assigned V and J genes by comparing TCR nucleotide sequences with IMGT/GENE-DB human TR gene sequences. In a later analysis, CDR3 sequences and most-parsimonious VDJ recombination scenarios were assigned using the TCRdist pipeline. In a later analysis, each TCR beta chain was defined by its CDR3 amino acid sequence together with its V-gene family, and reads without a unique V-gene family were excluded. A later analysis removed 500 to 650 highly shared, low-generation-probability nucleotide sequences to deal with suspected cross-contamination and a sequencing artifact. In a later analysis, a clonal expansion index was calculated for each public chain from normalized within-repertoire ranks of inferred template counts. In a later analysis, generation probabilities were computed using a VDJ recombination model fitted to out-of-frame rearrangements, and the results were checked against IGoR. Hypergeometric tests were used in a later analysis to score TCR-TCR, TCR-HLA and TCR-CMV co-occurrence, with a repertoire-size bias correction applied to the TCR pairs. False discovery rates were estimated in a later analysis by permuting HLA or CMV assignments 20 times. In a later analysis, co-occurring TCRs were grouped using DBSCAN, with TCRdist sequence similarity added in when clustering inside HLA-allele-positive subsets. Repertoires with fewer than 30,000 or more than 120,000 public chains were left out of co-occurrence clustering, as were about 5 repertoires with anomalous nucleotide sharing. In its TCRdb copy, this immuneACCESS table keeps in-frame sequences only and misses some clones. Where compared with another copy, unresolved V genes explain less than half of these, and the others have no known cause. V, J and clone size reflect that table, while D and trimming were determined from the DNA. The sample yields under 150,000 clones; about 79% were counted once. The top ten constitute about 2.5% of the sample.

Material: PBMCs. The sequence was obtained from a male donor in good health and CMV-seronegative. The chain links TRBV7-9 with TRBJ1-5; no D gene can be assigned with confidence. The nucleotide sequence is TGTGCCAGCAGCTTAGGGATAGTGGGCTCTAATAGCAATCAGCCCCAGCATTTT. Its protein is CASSLGIVGSNSNQPQHF.